This is a list of T cell receptor beta chains from one sample in a study of Ad26.COV2.S vaccination and SARS-CoV-2 variants. TCRdb's table, derived via immunoSEQ multiplex PCR, lists solely in-frame clones and lacks some. The sample lists roughly 270,000 clones; more than 70% were seen once. Sequencing used peripheral blood, obtained in a trial of Ad26.COV2.S vaccine versus placebo. The receptor source for this set is a person aged 18 to 59 who received the Ad26.COV2.S COVID-19 vaccine or a placebo. The CDR3 runs from the conserved cysteine through the conserved F or W. D genes are given only for firm matches. Expanded clones are given a class, and other clones once, few, many or no size at all.

J gene	clone size	D gene	V gene	CDR3 DNA	CDR3 protein
TRBJ1-2	.	TRBD1	TRBV25-1	TGTGCCAGCAGTTCCAACTCCGGGACAGGGAACTATGGCTACACCTTC	CASSSNSGTGNYGYTF
TRBJ2-2	.	.	TRBV7-9	TGTGCCAGCAGACCTTTACAGGGGAACACCGGGGAGCTGTTTTTT	CASRPLQGNTGELFF
TRBJ1-1	.	.	TRBV2	TGTGCCACCGGCGGGGGACGCACTGAAGCTTTCTTT	CATGGGRTEAFF
TRBJ1-2	.	TRBD1	TRBV10-2	TGCGCCAGCAGTTCAAGGGACAGGGGCCGAAACTATGGCTACACCTTC	CASSSRDRGRNYGYTF
TRBJ1-5	.	TRBD1	TRBV5-5	TGTGCCAGCAGCGCTGGGACAGGGAATCAGCCCCAGCATTTT	CASSAGTGNQPQHF
TRBJ1-5	.	.	TRBV20-1	TGCAGTGCTAGTTGGGGGGCCCAGCCCCAGCATTTT	CSASWGAQPQHF
TRBJ2-7	.	.	TRBV2	TGTGCCAGCAGTGGGGTATGGGGGGGCTCGGTCGAGCAGTACTTC	CASSGVWGGSVEQYF
TRBJ1-2	.	.	TRBV12-3/TRBV12-4	TGTGCCAGCAGTTCGACGCGGGGTACAGGCTACACCTTC	CASSSTRGTGYTF
TRBJ1-6	.	.	TRBV25-1	TGTGCCAGCAGTGAAGGGGGCTCCTATAATTCACCCCTCCACTTT	CASSEGGSYNSPLHF
TRBJ2-3	.	.	TRBV11-2	TGTGCCAGCAGCTTAAAGGGCACTTCAGATACGCAGTATTTT	CASSLKGTSDTQYF
TRBJ1-2	.	TRBD1	TRBV2	TGTGCCAGCAGTGAAGCGCTAGGGAGGCAGGGGGCACAGGTCAATGGCTACACCTTC	CASSEALGRQGAQVNGYTF
TRBJ1-2	.	.	TRBV11-2	TGTGCCAGCAGCTCAGAGAGGGACTATGGCTACACCTTC	CASSSERDYGYTF
TRBJ1-2	.	.	TRBV10-3	TGTGCCATCAGTGTAGTAGGTAATTTGAATGGCTACACCTTC	CAISVVGNLNGYTF
TRBJ1-1	few	.	TRBV5-5	TGTGCCAGCAGCTGGGGCGGGGCTGAAGCTTTCTTT	CASSWGGAEAFF
TRBJ1-4	.	TRBD1	TRBV7-2	TGTGCCAGCAGCTTAAGCAGGGGGCAGAATGAAAAACTGTTTTTT	CASSLSRGQNEKLFF
TRBJ1-1	.	.	TRBV10-3	TGTGCCATCAGTAGAAACAGGAACACTGAAGCTTTCTTT	CAISRNRNTEAFF
TRBJ2-2	.	.	TRBV23-1	TGCGCCACCCGCTCGGGCGTTATCACCGGGGAGCTGTTTTTT	CATRSGVITGELFF
TRBJ1-1	once	.	TRBV5-1	TGCGCCAGCAGCTTGAGGGAACGGACTGAAGCTTTCTTT	CASSLRERTEAFF
TRBJ2-1	.	TRBD2	TRBV7-8	TGTGCCAGCAGAAATATTAGCGGGAGGACTCCTCGGGGTGAGCAGTTCTTC	CASRNISGRTPRGEQFF
TRBJ2-2	.	.	TRBV13	TGTGCCAGCAGCTTAGGACTCAAGCCCGGGGAGCTGTTTTTT	CASSLGLKPGELFF
TRBJ1-6	.	.	TRBV5-1	TGCGCCAGCAGCTGGGACGGACAAAATTCACCCCTCCACTTT	CASSWDGQNSPLHF
TRBJ2-7	once	TRBD2	TRBV19	TGTGCCAGTAGTATAGGTAGCGGGAATCCCTCCTACGAGCAGTACTTC	CASSIGSGNPSYEQYF
TRBJ1-1	few	.	TRBV4-3	TGCGCCAGCAGCCAAGATGAGCGGGTTTTTACTGAAGCTTTCTTT	CASSQDERVFTEAFF
TRBJ2-3	.	.	TRBV6-5	TGTGCCAGCAGAGAGGTGGGGGCGGACGATACGCAGTATTTT	CASREVGADDTQYF
TRBJ1-6	.	.	TRBV30	TGTGCCTGGAGACCCCCGTCGACCACGAGGGGCTATAATTCACCCCTCCACTTT	CAWRPPSTTRGYNSPLHF
TRBJ1-2	.	.	TRBV25-1	TGTGCCAGCAGTGAGGGCCGCTATGGCTACACCTTC	CASSEGRYGYTF